Shown below are 20 T cell receptor beta chains from a single sample sequenced in a study of blood T cell repertoires in COVID-19. Repertoires were generated with immunoSEQ multiplex PCR, while TCRdb's copy carries only in-frame clones and drops some. The sample holds under 200,000 clones; around four fifths are singletons and the top ten take about 6.8%. The sequenced sample was peripheral blood. The receptors derive from a man in his 70s with active or convalescent COVID-19.

The V call is TRBV10-3, the J call TRBJ1-5; 8 nucleotides agree with TRBD1. J lost 4 bases, V lost 2 bases, and 7 bases had no gene match. From germline, CDR1 is ENHRY and CDR2 SYGVKD. This CDR3 comprises 16 residues. The CDR3 coding sequence is TGTGCCATCAGTGAGAGTGACAGGGGATTAAATCAGCCCCAGCATTTT. Translation: CAISESDRGLNQPQHF.

CDR3 nucleotides: TGTGCCAGCAGTGAGTGGCAGGGTAATGAAAAACTGTTTTTT. Its translation: CASSEWQGNEKLFF. The chain joins TRBV2 to TRBJ1-4, with a weak D call TRBD1 (5 bases). CDR3 length: 14 residues. Trimming cost V 3 bases and J 4 bases, with 9 bases left between them. CDR1 and CDR2 from the germline V gene are SNHLY and FYNNEI.

This sequence joins TRBV6-1 and TRBJ1-2; D is perhaps TRBD1 (6 bases). Trimming left V 3 bases short and J 8 bases short, with 16 bases between. The length of the CDR3 is 14 residues. Germline V gene sequence: CDR1 MNHNS, CDR2 SASEGT. CDR3 protein: CASSEDSFRGGYTF. The CDR3 DNA follows: TGTGCCAGCAGTGAGGACAGCTTCAGAGGGGGCTACACCTTC.

The chain couples TRBV4-3 to TRBJ1-3; 7 nucleotides align to TRBD1. CDR3 length: 17 residues. V lost 2 bases, J lost 2 bases, and 9 bases stayed unmatched. Per germline, CDR1 LGHNA and CDR2 YSLEER. CDR3 in DNA: TGCGCCAGCAGCCAAATATTCACAGGGGTACCTGGAAACACCATATATTTT. This encodes CASSQIFTGVPGNTIYF.

This clone appeared a few times. The chain carries TRBV7-9 and TRBJ2-2; D is ambiguous. V was cut by 1 base and J by 1 base, with 7 bases left in between. The CDR3 runs 15 residues. Looked up from germline, CDR1 is SEHNR and CDR2 is FQNEAQ (reference sequence). CDR3 bases: TGTGCCAGCAGCTTAGGAGCAGGGAACACCGGGGAGCTGTTTTTT. Translating it yields CASSLGAGNTGELFF. Based on the CDR3 plus reference TRBV7-9 and TRBJ2-2, the full variable domain is DTGVSQNPRHKITKRGQNVTFRCDPISEHNRLYWYRQTLGQGPEFLTYFQNEAQLEKSRLLSDRFSAERPKGSFSTLEIQRTEQGDSAMYLCASSLGAGNTGELFFGEGSRLTVL.

This clone was recorded a few times. V is TRBV4-3 and J is TRBJ1-2; unclear D gene. The CDR3 totals 13 residues. V was pared by 3 bases and J by 7 bases, with 12 bases between. CDR1 and CDR2 from the germline V gene are LGHNA and YSLEER. CDR3 in DNA: TGCGCCAGCAGCCAGCGAGGAGGCGGTGGCTACACCTTC. It translates to CASSQRGGGGYTF.

The V and J genes are TRBV5-4 and TRBJ1-1, with unresolved D. The CDR3 is made up of 14 amino acids. In germline, CDR1 is SGHNT, CDR2 YYREEE (reference sequence). Trimming removed 7 bases from V and 0 bases from J, with 13 bases in between. The CDR3 is CASFAGDMNTEAFF. CDR3 nucleotides: TGTGCCAGCTTCGCGGGAGATATGAACACTGAAGCTTTCTTT.

The chain joins TRBV29-1 to TRBJ2-1, with TRBD2 identical over 12 bases. V lost 3 bases, J lost 0 bases, and 6 bases stayed unmatched. Germline CDR1 is SQVTM and CDR2 is ANQGSEA. This CDR3 is 17 amino acids long. DNA for the CDR3: TGCAGCGTTGATCGTCTAGCGGGAGGGAGCTCCTACAATGAGCAGTTCTTC. It is translated as CSVDRLAGGSSYNEQFF.

This rearrangement joins TRBV18 to TRBJ1-5, with D tentatively TRBD1 (5 bases). Germline V gives CDR1 KGHSH, CDR2 LQKENI. This CDR3 has 13 amino acids. V was cut by 2 bases and J by 6 bases, with 8 bases left in between. The CDR3 bases are TGTGCCAGCTCACCAGGGCAGGGTCAGCCCCAGCATTTT. Encoded protein: CASSPGQGQPQHF.

The chain recombines TRBV6-2 or TRBV6-3 with TRBJ2-5; maybe TRBD1 (6 bases). The CDR3 runs to 18 residues. Looked up from germline, CDR1 is MNHEY and CDR2 is SVGEGT. V lost 0 bases and J lost 0, with 17 bases in between. CDR3 sequence (DNA): TGTGCCAGCAGTTACTCGTGGACCGGGACACCCTACCAAGAGACCCAGTACTTC. This gives the protein CASSYSWTGTPYQETQYF.

A single count supports this clone. This rearrangement joins TRBV2 to TRBJ2-2; D is perhaps TRBD1 (5 bases). Trimming shortened V by 7 bases and J by 4 bases, and 13 bases separated the two germline ends. Germline V gene lookup returns CDR1 SNHLY and CDR2 FYNNEI. The CDR3 extends over 14 amino acids. The CDR3 sequence is CASNRQTRTGELFF. The CDR3 DNA reads as TGTGCCAGCAACCGACAGACCCGCACCGGGGAGCTGTTTTTT.

The chain employs TRBV18 and TRBJ1-1; the D gene is possibly TRBD1 (5 bases). V was shortened by 1 base and J by 4 bases, with 13 bases between the two germline ends. Per the germline V gene, CDR1 is KGHSH and CDR2 is LQKENI. This CDR3 contains 15 residues. The CDR3 sequence: CASSPRAREGTEAFF. The CDR3 DNA follows: TGTGCCAGCTCACCACGGGCCAGGGAGGGCACTGAAGCTTTCTTT.

The chain employs TRBV2 and TRBJ1-5, with 12 bases matching TRBD1. CDR3 length: 16 residues. The V segment lost 6 bases and the J segment 2 bases; nucleotides outside the gene matches: 5. Germline CDR1 and CDR2: SNHLY and FYNNEI. The CDR3 nucleotides are TGTGCCAGCAGCGGAGGGACAGGGGGCGGCAATCAGCCCCAGCATTTT. Its translation: CASSGGTGGGNQPQHF.

The rearrangement joins TRBV7-3 to TRBJ1-2; a possible D gene is TRBD1 (6 bases). Germline CDR1 and CDR2: SGHTA and FQGTGA. V lost 10 bases and J lost 12, with 21 bases in between. The CDR3 is made up of 12 amino acids. In DNA form, the CDR3 reads TGTGCCAACACAGTACCCCGGGGGGGCCACACCTTC. This gives the protein CANTVPRGGHTF.

J is TRBJ1-2 and V is TRBV27, with a tentative D call TRBD1 (5 bases). The CDR3 runs to 15 residues. Germline loops: CDR1 MNHEY, CDR2 SMNVEV (reference sequence). Trimming left V 2 bases short and J 4 bases short, with 14 bases between. The CDR3 protein is CASSLEGLTFYGYTF. Written as DNA, the CDR3 is TGTGCCAGCAGTTTAGAGGGACTTACTTTCTATGGCTACACCTTC.

The chain has TRBV25-1 and TRBJ1-1; no reliable D call. Per the germline V gene, CDR1 is MGHDK and CDR2 is SYGVNS. V gave up 1 base and J gave up 4 bases, with 7 bases separating them. The CDR3 consists of 13 residues. CDR3 nucleotides: TGTGCCAGCAGTGAATTTTCGTCCACTGAAGCTTTCTTT. Translated, it gives CASSEFSSTEAFF.

This clone appeared a few times. The chain combines TRBV5-1 with TRBJ1-2; 9 bases are a match to TRBD1. Germline lookup yields CDR1 SGHRS and CDR2 YFSETQ. V dropped 0 bases and J dropped 3; count of bases not matched to a gene: 0. The CDR3 runs 14 residues. CDR3 sequence reads: CASSLGQGDYGYTF. The DNA for the CDR3 is TGCGCCAGCAGCTTGGGACAGGGGGACTATGGCTACACCTTC.

The gene calls are TRBV6-2 or TRBV6-3 and TRBJ2-2, with D possibly being TRBD1 (5 bases). V was trimmed by 6 bases and J by 3 bases, leaving 8 bases between them. CDR1 and CDR2 (germline): MNHEY, SVGEGT. This CDR3 comprises 13 residues. The CDR3 DNA reads TGTGCCAGCAGCTCAGGGTACACCGGGGAGCTGTTTTTT. Translation: CASSSGYTGELFF.

This chain uses TRBV7-9 with TRBJ1-4, with a tentative D call TRBD1 (6 bases). This CDR3 spans 14 amino acids. Germline V CDR1 and CDR2: SEHNR, FQNEAQ (reference sequence). With 7 bases removed from V and 1 base from J, the gap between germline ends came to 10 bases. DNA of the CDR3: TGTGCCAGCACCCAGGGGTTAACTAATGAAAAACTGTTTTTT. Translated, it gives CASTQGLTNEKLFF.

This sequence joins TRBV3-1 (or the pseudogene TRBV3-2) and TRBJ2-5; TRBD2 aligns across 9 bases. The V and J ends lost 0 bases and 4 bases, in that order; junction bases with no gene match: 18. Looked up from germline, CDR1 is LGHDT and CDR2 is YNNKEL (reference sequence). The CDR3 loop spans 20 amino acids. CDR3 sequence reads: CASSQDPLNWASGEGETQYF. The CDR3 nucleotides are TGTGCCAGCAGCCAAGATCCCCTCAACTGGGCTAGCGGGGAGGGAGAGACCCAGTACTTC.